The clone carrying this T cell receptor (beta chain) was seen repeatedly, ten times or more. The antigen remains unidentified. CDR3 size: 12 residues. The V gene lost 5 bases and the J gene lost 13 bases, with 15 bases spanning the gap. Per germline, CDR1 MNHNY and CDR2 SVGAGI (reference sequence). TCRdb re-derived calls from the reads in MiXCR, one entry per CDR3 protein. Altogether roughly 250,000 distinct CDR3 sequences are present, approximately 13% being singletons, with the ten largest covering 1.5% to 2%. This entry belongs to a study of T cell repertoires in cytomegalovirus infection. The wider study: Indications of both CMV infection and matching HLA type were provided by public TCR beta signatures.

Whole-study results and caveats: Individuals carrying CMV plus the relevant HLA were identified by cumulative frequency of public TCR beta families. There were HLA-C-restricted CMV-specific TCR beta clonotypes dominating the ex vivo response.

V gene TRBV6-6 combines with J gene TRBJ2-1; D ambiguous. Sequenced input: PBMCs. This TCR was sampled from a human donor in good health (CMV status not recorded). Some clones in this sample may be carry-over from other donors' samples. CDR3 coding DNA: TGTGCCAGCAGTCTGCCCCGGGTCGGCCAGTTCTTC. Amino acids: CASSLPRVGQFF.